This T cell receptor beta chain was retrieved from a study of CD8 T cells in Susac syndrome. Study in general: The Susac syndrome patients were therapy-naive, on corticosteroids, or on intravenous immunoglobulin alone at blood draw.

An input of about 0.45 to 1 ug of RNA was subjected to reverse transcription using random hexamers. TCRdb reprocessed the immunoSEQ multiplex PCR reads via MiXCR and lists one record per CDR3 protein. The sample contains 65,000 to 95,000 distinct CDR3 sequences, approximately 95% of which appear only once. It was negative isolation that provided the CD8+ and CD4+ T cells, whereas TEMRA cells were enriched by FACS. Sequenced sample: CD8+ T cells from PBMCs. The TCR originated in a human donor with Susac syndrome.

CDR3: CASSLPSESYEQYF. The DNA for the CDR3 is TGTGCCAGCAGCTTGCCTAGCGAGTCCTACGAGCAGTACTTC. The gene calls are TRBV7-3 and TRBJ2-7; TRBD2 is a possible D gene (6 bases). The CDR3 covers 14 residues. The V end lost 3 bases, the J end lost 1 base, and 10 bases lay between the germline ends. The germline CDR1 and CDR2 sequences are SGHTA and FQGTGA.